The present T cell receptor beta chain was sequenced within a study of early T cells in non-severe SARS-CoV-2 infection. TCRdb called the 5' RACE reads again in MiXCR, with one record for every CDR3 protein. This sample yields tens of thousands of distinct CDR3 sequences, of which 5% are seen a single time; about 3.9% belongs to the top ten. The CDR3 runs 15 residues. The V gene's germline CDR1 is MGHDK and CDR2 SYGVNS. After removal of 5 bases from V and 8 bases from J, the junction contained 9 bases not matched to a gene. This clonotype was recorded a few times. Input material: whole blood. J is TRBJ2-1 and V is TRBV25-1, with 10 bases lining up with TRBD1. The receptor comes from an adult who was a healthcare worker with PCR-confirmed SARS-CoV-2 infection or an uninfected control (not recorded which). The CDR3 nucleotides are TGTGCCAGCAGTACCGGGACAGGGGATTTAGATGAGCAGTTCTTC. Protein product: CASSTGTGDLDEQFF. The complete variable domain, with remaining parts taken from reference TRBV25-1 and TRBJ2-1, reads EADIYQTPRYLVIGTGKKITLECSQTMGHDKMYWYQQDPGMELHLIHYSYGVNSTEKGDLSSESTVSRIRTEHFPLTLESARPSHTSQYLCASSTGTGDLDEQFFGPGTRLTVL.